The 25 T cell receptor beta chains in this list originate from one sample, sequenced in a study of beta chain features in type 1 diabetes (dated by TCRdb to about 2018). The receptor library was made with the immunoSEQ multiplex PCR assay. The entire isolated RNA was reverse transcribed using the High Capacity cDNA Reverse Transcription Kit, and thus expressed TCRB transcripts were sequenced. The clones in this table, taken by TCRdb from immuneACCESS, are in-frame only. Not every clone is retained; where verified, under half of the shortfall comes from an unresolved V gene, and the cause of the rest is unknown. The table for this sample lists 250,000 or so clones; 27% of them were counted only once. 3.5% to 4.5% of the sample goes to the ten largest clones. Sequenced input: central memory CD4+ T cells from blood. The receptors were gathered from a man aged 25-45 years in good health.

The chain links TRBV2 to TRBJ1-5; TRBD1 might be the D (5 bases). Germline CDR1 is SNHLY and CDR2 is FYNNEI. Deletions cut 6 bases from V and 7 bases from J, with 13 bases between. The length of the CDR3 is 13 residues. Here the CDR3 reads CASSLDRAQPQHF. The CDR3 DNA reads TGTGCCAGCAGCTTAGACAGAGCCCAGCCCCAGCATTTT.

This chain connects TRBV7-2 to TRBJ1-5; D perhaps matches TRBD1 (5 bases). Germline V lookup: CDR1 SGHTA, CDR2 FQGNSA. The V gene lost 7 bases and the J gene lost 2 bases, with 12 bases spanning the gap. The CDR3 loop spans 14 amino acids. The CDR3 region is CASTRGDGNQPQHF. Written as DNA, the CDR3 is TGTGCCAGCACCCGCGGGGACGGCAATCAGCCCCAGCATTTT.

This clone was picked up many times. The CDR3 is CAWSGLGTGAGEQFF. CDR3 sequence (DNA): TGTGCCTGGAGTGGTCTCGGGACAGGGGCTGGTGAGCAGTTCTTC. The V gene is TRBV30, the J gene TRBJ2-1; 10 nucleotides line up with TRBD1. The CDR3 covers 15 residues. Germline CDR1 GTSNPN, CDR2 SVGIG (reference sequence). After removal of 1 base from V and 9 bases from J, the junction contained 9 bases not matched to a gene.

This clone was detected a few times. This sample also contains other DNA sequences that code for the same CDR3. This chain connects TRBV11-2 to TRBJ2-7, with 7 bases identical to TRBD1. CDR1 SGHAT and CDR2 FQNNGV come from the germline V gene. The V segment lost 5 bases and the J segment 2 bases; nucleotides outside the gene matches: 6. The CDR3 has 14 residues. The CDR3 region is CASSPRTGAYEQYF. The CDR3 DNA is TGTGCCAGCAGCCCGCGGACAGGAGCCTACGAGCAGTACTTC.

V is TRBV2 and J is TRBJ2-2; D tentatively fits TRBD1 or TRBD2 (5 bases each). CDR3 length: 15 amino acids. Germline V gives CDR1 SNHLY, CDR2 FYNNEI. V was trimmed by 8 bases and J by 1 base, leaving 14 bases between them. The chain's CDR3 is CASRGTSQNTGELFF. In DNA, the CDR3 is TGTGCCAGCCGAGGGACGAGCCAGAACACCGGGGAGCTGTTTTTT.

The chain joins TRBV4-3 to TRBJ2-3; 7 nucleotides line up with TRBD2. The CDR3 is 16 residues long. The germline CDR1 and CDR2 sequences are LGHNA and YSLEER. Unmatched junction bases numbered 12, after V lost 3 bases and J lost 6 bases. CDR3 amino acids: CASSQMIGGSLDTQYF. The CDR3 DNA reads TGCGCCAGCAGCCAGATGATCGGCGGGAGCCTCGATACGCAGTATTTT.

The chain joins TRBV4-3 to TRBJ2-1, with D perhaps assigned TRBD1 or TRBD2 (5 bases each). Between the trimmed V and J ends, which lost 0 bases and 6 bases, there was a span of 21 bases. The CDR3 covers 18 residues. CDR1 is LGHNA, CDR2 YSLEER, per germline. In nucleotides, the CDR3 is TGCGCCAGCAGCCAAGAGGGTTATGGGGCAGGGACCCTCAATGAGCAGTTCTTC. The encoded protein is CASSQEGYGAGTLNEQFF.

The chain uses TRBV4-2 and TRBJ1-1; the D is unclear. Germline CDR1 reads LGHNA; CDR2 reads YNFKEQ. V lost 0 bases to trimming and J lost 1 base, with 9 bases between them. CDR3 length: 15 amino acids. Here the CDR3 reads CASSQDGVKNTEAFF. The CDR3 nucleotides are TGTGCCAGCAGCCAAGATGGGGTGAAGAACACTGAAGCTTTCTTT.

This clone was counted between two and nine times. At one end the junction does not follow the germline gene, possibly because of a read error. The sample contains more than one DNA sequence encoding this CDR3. In DNA, the CDR3 is TGCGCCAGCAGCTTGGACACAGAAGCTTTCTTT. Encoded protein: CASSLDTEAFF. The chain links TRBV5-1 to TRBJ1-1; D call uncertain. The germline V gene has CDR1 SGHRS and CDR2 YFSETQ. The CDR3 has 11 amino acids.

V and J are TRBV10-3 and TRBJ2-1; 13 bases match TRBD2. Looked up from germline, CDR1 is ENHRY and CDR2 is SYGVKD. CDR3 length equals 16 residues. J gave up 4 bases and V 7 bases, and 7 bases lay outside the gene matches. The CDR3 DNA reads TGTGCCATCACTAGGGGACTAGCGGGACATTACAATGAGCAGTTCTTC. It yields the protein CAITRGLAGHYNEQFF.

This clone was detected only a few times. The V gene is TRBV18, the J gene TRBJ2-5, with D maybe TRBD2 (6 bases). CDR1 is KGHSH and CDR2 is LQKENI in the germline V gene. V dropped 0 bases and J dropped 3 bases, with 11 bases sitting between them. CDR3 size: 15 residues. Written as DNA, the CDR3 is TGTGCCAGCTCACCACCCGGGACTGGAGAAGAGACCCAGTACTTC. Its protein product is CASSPPGTGEETQYF.

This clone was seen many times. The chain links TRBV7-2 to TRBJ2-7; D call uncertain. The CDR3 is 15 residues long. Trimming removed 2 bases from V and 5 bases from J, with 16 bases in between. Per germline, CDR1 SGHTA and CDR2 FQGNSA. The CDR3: CASSLRLASGDEQYF. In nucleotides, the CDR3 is TGTGCCAGCAGCTTAAGATTAGCTAGTGGCGACGAGCAGTACTTC. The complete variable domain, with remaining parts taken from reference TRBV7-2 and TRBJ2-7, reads GAGVSQSPSNKVTEKGKDVELRCDPISGHTALYWYRQSLGQGLEFLIYFQGNSAPDKSGLPSDRFSAERTGGSVSTLTIQRTQQEDSAVYLCASSLRLASGDEQYFGPGTRLTVT.

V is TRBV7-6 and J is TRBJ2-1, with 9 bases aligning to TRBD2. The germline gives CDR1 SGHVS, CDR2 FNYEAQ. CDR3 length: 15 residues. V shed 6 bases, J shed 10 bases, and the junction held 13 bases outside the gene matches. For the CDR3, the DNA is TGTGCCAGCAGGAATAGCGGGAGCCCGGCAGGGGAGCAGTTCTTC. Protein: CASRNSGSPAGEQFF.

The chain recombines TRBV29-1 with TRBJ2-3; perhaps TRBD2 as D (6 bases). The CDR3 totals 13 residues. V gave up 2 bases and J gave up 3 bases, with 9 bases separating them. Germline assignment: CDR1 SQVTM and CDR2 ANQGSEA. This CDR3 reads CSVEWGRTDTQYF. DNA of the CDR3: TGCAGCGTTGAATGGGGGAGGACAGATACGCAGTATTTT.

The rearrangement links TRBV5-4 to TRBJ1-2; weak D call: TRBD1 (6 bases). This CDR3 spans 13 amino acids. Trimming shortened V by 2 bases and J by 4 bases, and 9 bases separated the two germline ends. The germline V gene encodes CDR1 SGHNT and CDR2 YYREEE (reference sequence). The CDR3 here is CASSLGQTYGYTF. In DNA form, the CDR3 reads TGTGCCAGCAGCTTAGGACAGACCTATGGCTACACCTTC.

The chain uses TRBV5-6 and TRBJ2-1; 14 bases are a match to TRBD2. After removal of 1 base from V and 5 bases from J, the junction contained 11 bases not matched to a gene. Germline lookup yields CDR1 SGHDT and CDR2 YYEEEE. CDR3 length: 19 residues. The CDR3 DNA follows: TGTGCCAGCAGCTTGCTCGGACTAGCGGGAGGAACACCTAACAATGAGCAGTTCTTC. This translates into CASSLLGLAGGTPNNEQFF.

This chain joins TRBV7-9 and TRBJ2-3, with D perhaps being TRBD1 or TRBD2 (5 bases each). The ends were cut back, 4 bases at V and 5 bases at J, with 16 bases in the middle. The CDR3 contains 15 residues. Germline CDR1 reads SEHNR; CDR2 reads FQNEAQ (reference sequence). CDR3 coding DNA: TGTGCCAGCAGCTCCTTAGCCGGGACGCAAGATACGCAGTATTTT. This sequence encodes CASSSLAGTQDTQYF. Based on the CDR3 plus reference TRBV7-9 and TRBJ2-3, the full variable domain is DTGVSQNPRHKITKRGQNVTFRCDPISEHNRLYWYRQTLGQGPEFLTYFQNEAQLEKSRLLSDRFSAERPKGSFSTLEIQRTEQGDSAMYLCASSSLAGTQDTQYFGPGTRLTVL.

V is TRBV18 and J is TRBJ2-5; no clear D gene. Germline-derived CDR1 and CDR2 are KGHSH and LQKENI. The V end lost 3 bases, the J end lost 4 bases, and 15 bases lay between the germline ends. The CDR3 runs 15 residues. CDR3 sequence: CASSPSRVEAETQYF. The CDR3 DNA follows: TGTGCCAGCTCACCGTCTAGGGTGGAAGCAGAGACCCAGTACTTC.

CDR3 sequence (DNA): TGCGCCAGCAGCCAAGGGCTGGCAGGGGGGACTTCACCCCTCCACTTT. It specifies CASSQGLAGGTSPLHF. V usage is TRBV4-1 and J usage is TRBJ1-6; TRBD1 agrees at 7 bases. Looked up from germline, CDR1 is MGHRA and CDR2 is YSYEKL. The CDR3 length is 16 residues. Germline trimming cut 1 base from V and 9 bases from J; bases unmatched to any gene: 9.

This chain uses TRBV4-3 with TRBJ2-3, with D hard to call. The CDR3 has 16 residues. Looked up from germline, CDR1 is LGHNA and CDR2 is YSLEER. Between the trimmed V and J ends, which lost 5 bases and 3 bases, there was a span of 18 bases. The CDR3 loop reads CASSAFRGRATDTQYF. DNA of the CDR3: TGCGCCAGCAGCGCATTTAGAGGACGAGCGACAGATACGCAGTATTTT.

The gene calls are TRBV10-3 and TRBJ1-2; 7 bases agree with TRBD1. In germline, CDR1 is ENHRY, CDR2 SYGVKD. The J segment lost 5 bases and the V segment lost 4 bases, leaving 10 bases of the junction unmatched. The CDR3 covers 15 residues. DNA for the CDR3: TGTGCCATCAGTGCCGACCGGGACAGCACGTATGGCTACACCTTC. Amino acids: CAISADRDSTYGYTF.

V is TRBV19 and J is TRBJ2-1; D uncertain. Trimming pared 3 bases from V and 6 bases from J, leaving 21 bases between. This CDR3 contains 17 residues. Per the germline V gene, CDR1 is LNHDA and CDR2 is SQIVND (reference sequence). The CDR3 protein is CASSITFSRLVGNEQFF. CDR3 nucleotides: TGTGCCAGTAGTATTACGTTTAGTAGGCTGGTCGGCAATGAGCAGTTCTTC.

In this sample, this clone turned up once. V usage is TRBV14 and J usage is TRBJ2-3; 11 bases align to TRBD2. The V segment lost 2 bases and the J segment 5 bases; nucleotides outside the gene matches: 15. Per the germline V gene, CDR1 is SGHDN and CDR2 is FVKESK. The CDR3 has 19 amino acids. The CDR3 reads CASSQKFASGRRGRDTQYF. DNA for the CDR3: TGTGCCAGCAGCCAAAAGTTTGCTAGCGGGAGGAGGGGGAGAGATACGCAGTATTTT.

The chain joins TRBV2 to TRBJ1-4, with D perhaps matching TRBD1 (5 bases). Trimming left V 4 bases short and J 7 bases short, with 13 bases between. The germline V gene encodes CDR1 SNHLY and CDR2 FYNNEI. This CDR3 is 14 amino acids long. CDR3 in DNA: TGTGCCAGCAGTGTACGGCAGGGCGGTGAAAAACTGTTTTTT. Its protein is CASSVRQGGEKLFF.

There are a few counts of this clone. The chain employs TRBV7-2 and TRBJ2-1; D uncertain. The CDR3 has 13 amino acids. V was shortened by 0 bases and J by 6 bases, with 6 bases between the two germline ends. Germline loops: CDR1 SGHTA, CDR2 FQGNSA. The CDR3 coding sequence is TGTGCCAGCAGCTTAGCTAGACTCAATGAGCAGTTCTTC. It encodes CASSLARLNEQFF.